The 4 T cell receptor beta chains listed next were all sequenced from one sample in a study of T cells in localized non-small cell lung cancer. Only in-frame clones appear in the TCRdb table, and some are missing; sequencing was by immunoSEQ multiplex PCR. Of 25,000 to 30,000 clones in the sample, approximately 83% were seen once. Source: peripheral blood mononuclear cells, taken before any cancer treatment. The origin of the receptors is a man between 40 and 70 years old with stage III lung adenocarcinoma.

This clone was seen a handful of times. This rearrangement joins TRBV6-1 to TRBJ1-6; D possibly corresponds to TRBD1 (5 bases). CDR3 length: 15 residues. Trimming shortened V by 8 bases and J by 7 bases, and 18 bases separated the two germline ends. Germline V gene sequence: CDR1 MNHNS, CDR2 SASEGT. CDR3 DNA sequence: TGTGCCAGCCTTTCCGGGGGGAGTTTCAATTCACCCCTCCACTTT. Translation: CASLSGGSFNSPLHF.

This chain connects TRBV7-2 to TRBJ2-7; TRBD1 agrees at 9 bases. The V segment lost 5 bases and the J segment 5 bases; nucleotides outside the gene matches: 7. The CDR3 extends over 14 amino acids. The germline gives CDR1 SGHTA, CDR2 FQGNSA. The CDR3 DNA reads TGTGCCAGCAGCCTGGGACAGGGCATCAACGAGCAGTACTTC. Its protein product is CASSLGQGINEQYF.

In this sample, this clone turned up a few times. The chain recombines TRBV6-5 with TRBJ1-6, with D hard to call. V lost 2 bases and J 9 bases, leaving 11 bases between the germline ends. There are 14 residues in the CDR3. CDR1 is MNHEY, CDR2 SVGAGI, per germline. Here the CDR3 DNA reads TGTGCCAGCAGTTACACCCATCAAGCTTCACCCCTCCACTTT. Residues: CASSYTHQASPLHF.

V gene TRBV9 combines with J gene TRBJ2-1; 8 positions match TRBD2. J lost 14 bases, V lost 4 bases, and 8 bases had no gene match. CDR1 and CDR2 (germline): SGDLS, YYNGEE. The CDR3 totals 12 residues. Here the CDR3 DNA reads TGTGCCAGCAGCACCCGGGAGGGCCTGAAGTTCTTC. Translated, it gives CASSTREGLKFF.